This is a list of T cell receptor beta chains from one sample in a study of shared clonotypes between healthy human individuals. Sequencing used immunoSEQ multiplex PCR; TCRdb keeps in-frame clones, though not all of them. Of millions of clones in the sample, 85% to 95% are singletons; the top ten hold more than 0.1%. The sample taken for sequencing was naive CD4+ T cells sorted from blood. The origin of the receptors is a man between 18 and 29 years old in good health. CDR3s include the opening cysteine and the closing phenylalanine or tryptophan. The D gene is left open where the match is weak. Size values are once, few and many counts, or a class for expanded clones, and some rows have none.

v_call: TRBV18
d_call: TRBD2
clone_size: -
j_call: TRBJ2-3
cdr3_aa: CASSPTGTSGRTDTQYF
cdr3_nt: TGTGCCAGCTCACCAACGGGGACTAGCGGACGCACAGATACGCAGTATTTT

v_call: TRBV7-2
d_call: -
clone_size: -
j_call: TRBJ2-5
cdr3_aa: CASSHDGEGGETQYF
cdr3_nt: TGTGCCAGCAGCCACGATGGCGAGGGGGGAGAGACCCAGTACTTC

v_call: TRBV5-4
d_call: TRBD1
clone_size: -
j_call: TRBJ2-7
cdr3_aa: CASSSTGVGSYEQYF
cdr3_nt: TGTGCCAGCAGCTCTACAGGGGTGGGTTCCTACGAGCAGTACTTC

v_call: TRBV28
d_call: -
clone_size: few
j_call: TRBJ1-6
cdr3_aa: CASSLRGANSPLHF
cdr3_nt: TGTGCCAGCAGTTTACGTGGTGCCAATTCACCCCTCCACTTT

v_call: TRBV10-3
d_call: -
clone_size: -
j_call: TRBJ2-5
cdr3_aa: CAISGGETQYF
cdr3_nt: TGTGCCATCAGCGGTGGAGAGACCCAGTACTTC

v_call: TRBV18
d_call: TRBD2
clone_size: -
j_call: TRBJ2-1
cdr3_aa: CASSPLPSGNNEQFF
cdr3_nt: TGTGCCAGCTCACCACTACCTAGCGGGAACAATGAGCAGTTCTTC

v_call: TRBV9
d_call: -
clone_size: -
j_call: TRBJ2-7
cdr3_aa: CASSVGGGRYLYEQYF
cdr3_nt: TGTGCCAGCAGCGTAGGTGGCGGTCGCTATCTCTACGAGCAGTACTTC

v_call: TRBV11-2
d_call: -
clone_size: -
j_call: TRBJ2-7
cdr3_aa: CASSPPGPGHEQYF
cdr3_nt: TGTGCCAGCAGCCCTCCGGGACCCGGCCACGAGCAGTACTTC

v_call: TRBV10-2
d_call: -
clone_size: -
j_call: TRBJ2-2
cdr3_aa: CASSAGPNTGELFF
cdr3_nt: TGCGCCAGCAGTGCGGGGCCGAACACCGGGGAGCTGTTTTTT

v_call: TRBV7-9
d_call: -
clone_size: many
j_call: TRBJ1-5
cdr3_aa: CASSLAENQPQHF
cdr3_nt: TGTGCCAGCAGCTTAGCTGAGAATCAGCCCCAGCATTTT

v_call: TRBV9
d_call: TRBD2
clone_size: -
j_call: TRBJ2-3
cdr3_aa: CASSTTLAGSTDTQYF
cdr3_nt: TGTGCCAGCAGCACGACACTAGCGGGCAGCACAGATACGCAGTATTTT

v_call: TRBV7-2
d_call: TRBD1
clone_size: -
j_call: TRBJ2-7
cdr3_aa: CASSSVGQGEYEQYF
cdr3_nt: TGTGCCAGCAGCTCGGTGGGACAGGGGGAGTACGAGCAGTACTTC

v_call: TRBV6-1
d_call: -
clone_size: once
j_call: TRBJ2-2
cdr3_aa: CASSEAGSNPGELFF
cdr3_nt: TGTGCCAGCAGTGAAGCGGGCAGCAACCCGGGGGAGCTGTTTTTT

v_call: TRBV7-9
d_call: -
clone_size: -
j_call: TRBJ1-1
cdr3_aa: CASSLEGATEAFF
cdr3_nt: TGTGCCAGCAGCTTAGAAGGGGCCACTGAAGCTTTCTTT

v_call: TRBV5-1
d_call: TRBD1
clone_size: -
j_call: TRBJ2-7
cdr3_aa: CASSWSGTGSYEQYF
cdr3_nt: TGCGCCAGCAGCTGGTCCGGGACAGGGTCCTACGAGCAGTACTTC

v_call: TRBV5-6
d_call: -
clone_size: -
j_call: TRBJ1-6
cdr3_aa: CASSLWAPQDSPLHF
cdr3_nt: TGTGCCAGCAGCTTGTGGGCCCCTCAGGATTCACCCCTCCACTTT

v_call: TRBV7-9
d_call: -
clone_size: -
j_call: TRBJ2-1
cdr3_aa: CASSLASWDEQFF
cdr3_nt: TGTGCCAGCAGCTTGGCTAGCTGGGATGAGCAGTTCTTC

v_call: TRBV5-1
d_call: -
clone_size: -
j_call: TRBJ2-1
cdr3_aa: CASSFNPTNEQFF
cdr3_nt: TGCGCCAGCAGCTTCAACCCCACCAATGAGCAGTTCTTC

v_call: TRBV4-3
d_call: TRBD1
clone_size: -
j_call: TRBJ1-3
cdr3_aa: CASLFDRGGRGTIYF
cdr3_nt: TGCGCCAGCCTATTCGACAGGGGAGGAAGAGGCACCATATATTTT

v_call: TRBV2
d_call: -
clone_size: -
j_call: TRBJ2-2
cdr3_aa: CASSGEGTTGELFF
cdr3_nt: TGTGCCAGCAGTGGGGAAGGGACCACCGGGGAGCTGTTTTTT

v_call: TRBV5-1
d_call: TRBD1
clone_size: -
j_call: TRBJ2-3
cdr3_aa: CASSFEDRGTDTQYF
cdr3_nt: TGCGCCAGCAGCTTTGAGGACAGGGGCACAGATACGCAGTATTTT

v_call: TRBV6-5
d_call: -
clone_size: -
j_call: TRBJ1-3
cdr3_aa: CASSYGDAASGNTIYF
cdr3_nt: TGTGCCAGCAGTTACGGGGACGCCGCCTCGGGAAACACCATATATTTT

v_call: TRBV13
d_call: TRBD1
clone_size: -
j_call: TRBJ1-3
cdr3_aa: CASTSGQGNTIYF
cdr3_nt: TGTGCCAGCACGTCGGGACAGGGAAACACCATATATTTT

v_call: TRBV7-9
d_call: TRBD1
clone_size: -
j_call: TRBJ2-3
cdr3_aa: CASSRQGPRSDTQYF
cdr3_nt: TGTGCCAGCAGCCGACAGGGGCCTAGGTCTGATACGCAGTATTTT

v_call: TRBV6-6
d_call: -
clone_size: -
j_call: TRBJ1-1
cdr3_aa: CASNRVMNTEAFF
cdr3_nt: TGTGCCAGCAACCGGGTTATGAACACTGAAGCTTTCTTT

v_call: TRBV5-1
d_call: -
clone_size: -
j_call: TRBJ1-6
cdr3_aa: CASSLVTGTDSPLHF
cdr3_nt: TGCGCCAGCAGCTTGGTCACAGGCACGGATTCACCCCTCCACTTT

v_call: TRBV4-3
d_call: -
clone_size: -
j_call: TRBJ1-1
cdr3_aa: CASSQVRQNTEAFF
cdr3_nt: TGCGCCAGCAGCCAAGTCCGGCAGAACACTGAAGCTTTCTTT

v_call: TRBV7-2
d_call: -
clone_size: -
j_call: TRBJ2-3
cdr3_aa: CASSFRRTNTDTQYF
cdr3_nt: TGTGCCAGCAGCTTCCGGCGGACGAACACAGATACGCAGTATTTT

v_call: TRBV10-3
d_call: -
clone_size: -
j_call: TRBJ1-4
cdr3_aa: CASTRDWAEKLFF
cdr3_nt: TGTGCCAGTACAAGGGACTGGGCAGAAAAACTGTTTTTT

v_call: TRBV9
d_call: TRBD1
clone_size: -
j_call: TRBJ1-4
cdr3_aa: CASTRGLVGEKLFF
cdr3_nt: TGTGCCAGCACCAGGGGGTTAGTAGGTGAAAAACTGTTTTTT

v_call: TRBV6-6
d_call: -
clone_size: -
j_call: TRBJ1-4
cdr3_aa: CASSYPLDRLKLFF
cdr3_nt: TGTGCCAGCAGTTACCCGCTAGACAGGTTAAAACTGTTTTTT

v_call: TRBV2
d_call: -
clone_size: -
j_call: TRBJ2-3
cdr3_aa: CASSDRGHNQDTQYF
cdr3_nt: TGTGCCAGCAGTGATCGGGGACACAACCAAGATACGCAGTATTTT

v_call: TRBV4-1
d_call: TRBD2
clone_size: -
j_call: TRBJ2-3
cdr3_aa: CASRGQRGTPTDTQYF
cdr3_nt: TGCGCCAGCAGGGGGCAGCGGGGGACCCCCACAGATACGCAGTATTTT

v_call: TRBV18
d_call: -
clone_size: -
j_call: TRBJ2-5
cdr3_aa: CASSPLAGETQYF
cdr3_nt: TGTGCCAGCTCACCACTCGCGGGAGAGACCCAGTACTTC

v_call: TRBV28
d_call: TRBD1
clone_size: few
j_call: TRBJ2-7
cdr3_aa: CASSPTGQGRYEQYF
cdr3_nt: TGTGCCAGCAGTCCTACGGGACAGGGAAGGTACGAGCAGTACTTC

v_call: TRBV18
d_call: -
clone_size: -
j_call: TRBJ1-1
cdr3_aa: CASSPPRTEAFF
cdr3_nt: TGTGCCAGCTCACCACCCAGGACTGAAGCTTTCTTT

v_call: TRBV5-4
d_call: -
clone_size: -
j_call: TRBJ2-7
cdr3_aa: CASSLDRYSSYEQYF
cdr3_nt: TGTGCCAGCAGCTTAGACAGATACAGCTCCTACGAGCAGTACTTC

v_call: TRBV10-3
d_call: -
clone_size: -
j_call: TRBJ1-2
cdr3_aa: CAISEQGSGGYTF
cdr3_nt: TGTGCCATCAGTGAACAAGGCTCAGGTGGCTACACCTTC

v_call: TRBV21-1
d_call: -
clone_size: -
j_call: TRBJ2-1
cdr3_aa: CASSKRGAPGLAGFLYNEQFF
cdr3_nt: TGTGCCAGCAGCAAACGGGGGGCCCCGGGACTAGCGGGGTTCCTCTACAATGAGCAGTTCTTC

v_call: TRBV27
d_call: TRBD1
clone_size: -
j_call: TRBJ1-2
cdr3_aa: CASSSSGGNYGYTF
cdr3_nt: TGTGCCAGCAGTTCATCAGGGGGCAACTATGGCTACACCTTC

v_call: TRBV4-1
d_call: -
clone_size: -
j_call: TRBJ1-4
cdr3_aa: CASSLRATTNEKLFF
cdr3_nt: TGCGCCAGCAGCCTGAGGGCAACAACTAATGAAAAACTGTTTTTT